The next 6 T cell receptor beta chains were all read from a single sample in a study of blood T cell repertoires in COVID-19. Clones were read by immunoSEQ multiplex PCR, and TCRdb kept only the in-frame ones, dropping some. The sample includes under 300,000 clones, over 75% of them seen just once. Sequencing was done on a sample of PBMCs or T cells enriched from blood (not recorded which). The receptors originated from a woman aged 40 to 49 who had been exposed to COVID-19.

V and J are TRBV5-6 and TRBJ2-1; TRBD2 matches 13 bases. Per germline, CDR1 SGHDT and CDR2 YYEEEE. This CDR3 comprises 17 residues. The V and J ends lost 8 bases and 4 bases, in that order; junction bases with no gene match: 12. The CDR3 sequence is CASRLAGGSRLYNEQFF. The CDR3 DNA sequence: TGTGCCAGTAGACTAGCGGGGGGTTCCCGCCTTTACAATGAGCAGTTCTTC. The complete variable domain, with remaining parts taken from reference TRBV5-6 and TRBJ2-1, reads DAGVTQSPTHLIKTRGQQVTLRCSPKSGHDTVSWYQQALGQGPQFIFQYYEEEERQRGNFPDRFSGHQFPNYSSELNVNALLLGDSALYLCASRLAGGSRLYNEQFFGPGTRLTVL.

The J gene is TRBJ1-4, the V gene TRBV2; weak D call: TRBD1 (6 bases). Germline assignment: CDR1 SNHLY and CDR2 FYNNEI. The CDR3 loop spans 14 amino acids. V shed 8 bases and J shed 5 bases, with 15 bases lying between them. CDR3 amino acids: CASRTGTRNEKLFF. The CDR3 nucleotides are TGTGCCAGCCGAACCGGGACAAGGAATGAAAAACTGTTTTTT. The variable domain in full, with the rest retrieved from reference TRBV2 and TRBJ1-4, is EPEVTQTPSHQVTQMGQEVILRCVPISNHLYFYWYRQILGQKVEFLVSFYNNEISEKSEIFDDQFSVERPDGSNFTLKIRSTKLEDSAMYFCASRTGTRNEKLFFGSGTQLSVL.

J is TRBJ2-1 and V is TRBV7-9; D unclear. Trimming cost V 5 bases and J 4 bases, with 15 bases left between them. This CDR3 has 15 amino acids. From germline, CDR1 is SEHNR and CDR2 FQNEAQ (reference sequence). This CDR3 is CASSPYGARYNEQFF. CDR3 nucleotides: TGTGCCAGCAGCCCCTATGGAGCCCGGTACAATGAGCAGTTCTTC. Based on the CDR3 plus reference TRBV7-9 and TRBJ2-1, the full variable domain is DTGVSQNPRHKITKRGQNVTFRCDPISEHNRLYWYRQTLGQGPEFLTYFQNEAQLEKSRLLSDRFSAERPKGSFSTLEIQRTEQGDSAMYLCASSPYGARYNEQFFGPGTRLTVL.

The CDR3 coding sequence is TGTGCCAGCTCACCAGGTGCAGATTACTATGGCTACACCTTC. Amino acid sequence: CASSPGADYYGYTF. The chain joins TRBV18 to TRBJ1-2; D is uncertain. The CDR3 loop spans 14 amino acids. V was trimmed by 2 bases and J by 3 bases, leaving 10 bases between them. Germline lookup yields CDR1 KGHSH and CDR2 LQKENI.

The CDR3 nucleotides are TGTGCCAGCTACCTAGGGGTTGGGGAGACCCAGTACTTC. It codes for CASYLGVGETQYF. The chain recombines TRBV28 with TRBJ2-5, with a tentative D call TRBD1 (5 bases). CDR1 is MDHEN and CDR2 is SYDVKM in the germline V gene. Trimming stripped 8 bases from V and 5 bases from J, with 15 bases between. The CDR3 totals 13 residues.

V usage is TRBV19 and J usage is TRBJ1-2; TRBD1 is a possible D gene (6 bases). The CDR3 sequence is 14 residues long. V was cut by 3 bases and J by 3 bases, with 11 bases left in between. Looked up from germline, CDR1 is LNHDA and CDR2 is SQIVND (reference sequence). The CDR3 region has the DNA TGTGCCAGTAGTATGGAGGGGGGGTACTATGGCTACACCTTC. It yields the protein CASSMEGGYYGYTF.